The 28 T cell receptor beta chains in this list originate from one sample, sequenced in a study of patients and donors after allogeneic stem cell transplantation. Using its own MiXCR run on the RT-PCR reads, TCRdb lists one record per CDR3 protein. The data hold hundreds of thousands of distinct CDR3 sequences, with under 20% observed a single time. What was sequenced was blood, either unsorted or a sorted T cell fraction (not recorded which). The source of these receptors is a human donor who was either an allogeneic HSCT recipient or a stem cell or donor lymphocyte infusion donor (not recorded which). It is not recorded whose cells these are; they may come from a transplant donor.

This chain joins TRBV20-1 and TRBJ2-2, with TRBD1 as a possible D gene (6 bases). The germline V gene has CDR1 DFQATT and CDR2 SNEGSKA (reference sequence). Between the trimmed V and J ends, which lost 2 bases and 10 bases, there was a span of 17 bases. CDR3 length: 14 amino acids. The CDR3 spells CSARLPQGRSELFF. DNA for the CDR3: TGCAGTGCTAGACTTCCCCAGGGGCGATCGGAGCTGTTTTTT.

This clonotype showed up just a few times. The V gene is TRBV20-1, the J gene TRBJ2-3, with D tentatively TRBD2 (6 bases). The CDR3 totals 16 residues. CDR1 and CDR2 from the germline V gene are DFQATT and SNEGSKA (reference sequence). V was shortened by 0 bases and J by 5 bases, with 18 bases between the two germline ends. CDR3 DNA: TGCAGTGCTAGAGATTGGGCAGGAGGGATAGGAGATACGCAGTATTTT. This gives the protein CSARDWAGGIGDTQYF.

This chain links TRBV23-1 with TRBJ2-2; perhaps TRBD2 as D (5 bases). TRBV23-1 is labeled an ORF, and its function is uncertain. The CDR3 is made up of 15 amino acids. The germline V and J ends were trimmed by 8 bases and 5 bases, with 18 bases remaining between them. CDR3 amino acids: CASRPGYSRTGELFF. CDR3 bases: TGCGCCAGCCGACCGGGATATTCGAGGACCGGGGAGCTGTTTTTT.

The genes are TRBV7-8 and TRBJ2-7; possibly TRBD2 for D (5 bases). The CDR3 covers 15 residues. V lost 0 bases, J lost 7 bases, and 16 bases lay in between. Germline V gives CDR1 SGHVS, CDR2 FQNEAQ. CDR3 coding DNA: TGTGCCAGCAGCTTAGCGGCGGGTGTGGGGATAGAGCAGTACTTC. Its translation is CASSLAAGVGIEQYF.

The chain combines TRBV11-2 with TRBJ2-7; D is unresolved. V was pared by 1 base and J by 2 bases, with 9 bases between. Germline CDR1 is SGHAT and CDR2 is FQNNGV. The CDR3 is 14 amino acids. This CDR3 reads CASSLGRITYEQYF. DNA for the CDR3: TGTGCCAGCAGCTTAGGCAGGATTACCTACGAGCAGTACTTC.

The rearrangement joins TRBV28 to TRBJ1-1, with 11 positions matching TRBD1. The V gene's germline CDR1 is MDHEN and CDR2 SYDVKM. V dropped 8 bases and J dropped 0; count of bases not matched to a gene: 5. The CDR3 runs to 15 residues. DNA of the CDR3: TGTGCCAGCGGCGGGACAGGGGGTATGAACACTGAAGCTTTCTTT. Amino acids: CASGGTGGMNTEAFF.

The table lists this clonotype with a few counts. This chain connects TRBV7-3 to TRBJ2-3, with 8 bases fitting TRBD2. The CDR3 contains 16 residues. Germline CDR1 reads SGHTA; CDR2 reads FQGTGA. Germline trimming cut 4 bases from V and 3 bases from J; bases unmatched to any gene: 9. The CDR3 DNA reads TGTGCCAGCAGCTCCGGGACTAGAATGAGTACAGATACGCAGTATTTT. It is translated as CASSSGTRMSTDTQYF.

The chain links TRBV6-1 to TRBJ2-5; D call uncertain. V lost 2 bases and J 5 bases, leaving 3 bases between the germline ends. The germline V gene encodes CDR1 MNHNS and CDR2 SASEGT. The CDR3 totals 11 residues. The CDR3 region has the DNA TGTGCCAGCAGTGAACCGGAGACCCAGTACTTC. It is translated as CASSEPETQYF.

This chain joins TRBV3-1 and TRBJ2-1; D is undetermined. Trimming took 0 bases from V and 11 from J, leaving 14 bases between them. The CDR3 runs 14 residues. CDR1 is LGHDT, CDR2 YNNKEL, per germline (reference sequence). The CDR3 sequence is CASSQDGARGQQFF. In DNA form, the CDR3 reads TGTGCCAGCAGCCAAGATGGAGCCCGTGGCCAGCAGTTCTTC.

The CDR3 DNA is TGTGCCAGCAGTCTCGGGACAGGGGGCCGCGAGCAGTACTTC. Residues: CASSLGTGGREQYF. V is TRBV27 and J is TRBJ2-7; 12 bases match TRBD1. Losses at the gene ends were 5 bases for V and 6 bases for J; bases not matched to a gene: 5. The germline CDR1 and CDR2 sequences are MNHEY and SMNVEV (reference sequence). The CDR3 sequence is 14 residues long.

The table lists this clonotype with many counts. The V gene is TRBV10-3, the J gene TRBJ1-2; tentatively, D is TRBD1 (5 bases). Germline assignment: CDR1 ENHRY and CDR2 SYGVKD. This CDR3 has 13 amino acids. V lost 5 bases, J lost 5 bases, and 12 bases lay in between. CDR3 region: CAISRDRTYGYTF. The CDR3, as DNA: TGTGCCATCAGTAGGGACCGGACTTATGGCTACACCTTC.

The chain recombines TRBV15 with TRBJ2-6; D gene uncertain. The germline V gene encodes CDR1 LNHNV and CDR2 YYDKDF (reference sequence). This CDR3 has 15 residues. With 1 base removed from V and 0 bases from J, the gap between germline ends came to 4 bases. This chain's CDR3 is CATSRVTSGANVLTF. DNA for the CDR3: TGTGCCACCAGCAGAGTAACCTCTGGGGCCAACGTCCTGACTTTC.

This clonotype was seen a few times. The rearrangement joins TRBV24-1 to TRBJ1-2; 12 bases fit TRBD1. The CDR3 spans 17 residues. Trimming removed 7 bases from V and 2 bases from J; junction bases left unmatched: 10. Per germline, CDR1 KGHDR and CDR2 SFDVKD. The CDR3 reads CATSGDRGRPPNYGYTF. The CDR3 region has the DNA TGTGCCACCAGCGGGGACAGGGGGCGCCCACCCAACTATGGCTACACCTTC.

This chain links TRBV3-1 with TRBJ2-7, with D unresolved. Deletions cut 0 bases from V and 2 bases from J, with 11 bases between. The germline V gene encodes CDR1 LGHDT and CDR2 YNNKEL (reference sequence). CDR3 size: 15 residues. This CDR3 is CASSQEHSIPYEQYF. CDR3 DNA: TGTGCCAGCAGCCAAGAACATAGCATTCCCTACGAGCAGTACTTC.

The chain carries TRBV7-2 and TRBJ2-3; 8 nucleotides align to TRBD2. The trim removed 0 bases at V and 8 bases at J, leaving 13 bases unmatched. Per the germline V gene, CDR1 is SGHTA and CDR2 is FQGNSA. The CDR3 is made up of 17 amino acids. DNA for the CDR3: TGTGCCAGCAGCTTAGCTCAGCGGGGCTACCGGGGGGGTACGCAGTATTTT. Protein sequence: CASSLAQRGYRGGTQYF.

The rearrangement links TRBV28 to TRBJ2-1, with D possibly TRBD1 on 5 matching bases. This CDR3 is built from 17 residues. V was pared by 7 bases and J by 8 bases, with 27 bases between. The germline CDR1 and CDR2 sequences are MDHEN and SYDVKM. The CDR3 DNA reads as TGTGCCAGCACCCTCCTAAGGGGCGCAGACCTGATTGATGAGCAGTTCTTC. Protein: CASTLLRGADLIDEQFF.

The table lists this clonotype with a few counts. The J gene is TRBJ2-7, the V gene TRBV25-1; D possibly corresponds to TRBD2 (5 bases). Germline CDR1 and CDR2: MGHDK and SYGVNS. The CDR3 extends over 16 amino acids. The ends were cut back, 5 bases at V and 3 bases at J, with 20 bases in the middle. CDR3 in DNA: TGTGCCAGCAGTCAGAGGGCTGGCGCCACCATCTACGAGCAGTACTTC. Encoded protein: CASSQRAGATIYEQYF.

The chain uses TRBV5-1 and TRBJ2-2; 10 nucleotides agree with TRBD1. Germline V gene lookup returns CDR1 SGHRS and CDR2 YFSETQ. The CDR3 consists of 17 residues. The V segment lost 4 bases and the J segment 2 bases; nucleotides outside the gene matches: 8. CDR3: CASSGKTGGGNTGELFF. CDR3 coding DNA: TGCGCCAGCAGCGGGAAGACAGGGGGCGGTAACACCGGGGAGCTGTTTTTT. The full variable domain, in which reference TRBV5-1 and TRBJ2-2 provide the parts outside the CDR3, is KAGVTQTPRYLIKTRGQQVTLSCSPISGHRSVSWYQQTPGQGLQFLFEYFSETQRNKGNFPGRFSGRQFSNSRSEMNVSTLELGDSALYLCASSGKTGGGNTGELFFGEGSRLTVL.

In its sample, this clonotype was seen a few times. The chain's CDR3 is CASSHVGAKNTEAFF. The CDR3 nucleotides are TGCGCCAGCAGCCATGTAGGGGCGAAGAACACTGAAGCTTTCTTT. The chain uses TRBV4-1 and TRBJ1-1, with D possibly being TRBD1 (5 bases). This CDR3 is 15 amino acids long. Germline loops: CDR1 MGHRA, CDR2 YSYEKL. V was cut by 3 bases and J by 1 base, with 12 bases left in between.

The chain recombines TRBV12-3 or TRBV12-4 with TRBJ1-5, with unresolved D. Between the trimmed V and J ends, which lost 3 bases and 3 bases, there was a span of 6 bases. The CDR3 consists of 13 residues. CDR3 nucleotide sequence: TGTGCCAGCAGTTTGCGGGCCAATCAGCCCCAGCATTTT. It specifies CASSLRANQPQHF.

The chain joins TRBV29-1 to TRBJ1-1, with 8 bases matching TRBD1. V lost 7 bases to trimming and J lost 0 bases; unmatched junction nucleotides: 1. Germline values: CDR1 SQVTM, CDR2 ANQGSEA. The CDR3 has 12 residues. Here the CDR3 reads CSGTGLNTEAFF. The CDR3 nucleotides are TGCAGCGGGACAGGGTTGAACACTGAAGCTTTCTTT.

The chain has TRBV3-1 and TRBJ2-7; D not resolved. Deletions cut 2 bases from V and 3 bases from J, with 5 bases between. In germline, CDR1 is LGHDT, CDR2 YNNKEL (reference sequence). This CDR3 is 12 amino acids long. CDR3 in DNA: TGTGCCAGCAGCCAAAAGGTCTACGAGCAGTACTTC. Translation: CASSQKVYEQYF.

This clonotype was detected a few times. The chain uses TRBV12-3 or TRBV12-4 and TRBJ1-5; 7 bases map to TRBD1. This CDR3 has 13 amino acids. With 6 bases clipped from V and 5 bases from J, the junction kept 4 bases outside the gene matches. The DNA for the CDR3 is TGTGCCAGCAGGCCCGACAGGGATCAGCCCCAGCATTTT. Its translation: CASRPDRDQPQHF.

The V call is TRBV7-2, the J call TRBJ2-7, with 10 nucleotides matching TRBD1. With V trimmed by 5 bases and J by 4 bases, 8 bases remained unmatched. The CDR3 extends over 15 amino acids. The germline V gene has CDR1 SGHTA and CDR2 FQGNSA. The CDR3 sequence: CASSGRGTGAYEQYF. Here the CDR3 DNA reads TGTGCCAGCAGCGGGCGCGGGACAGGGGCGTACGAGCAGTACTTC. Looking up the rest from reference TRBV7-2 and TRBJ2-7 gives the full variable domain: GAGVSQSPSNKVTEKGKDVELRCDPISGHTALYWYRQSLGQGLEFLIYFQGNSAPDKSGLPSDRFSAERTGGSVSTLTIQRTQQEDSAVYLCASSGRGTGAYEQYFGPGTRLTVT.

The chain carries TRBV4-1 and TRBJ1-5; D call uncertain. V lost 2 bases to trimming and J lost 5 bases, with 16 bases between them. Germline loops: CDR1 MGHRA, CDR2 YSYEKL. This CDR3 spans 16 amino acids. DNA for the CDR3: TGCGCCAGCAGCCAAACGTTGGGAAGGCTAGATCAGCCCCAGCATTTT. Translated: CASSQTLGRLDQPQHF.

Only a few counts were recorded for this clonotype. The J gene is TRBJ2-1, the V gene TRBV29-1, with a weak D call TRBD2 (7 bases). Germline V gives CDR1 SQVTM, CDR2 ANQGSEA. Trimming removed 8 bases from V and 6 bases from J, with 14 bases in between. This CDR3 contains 12 residues. In DNA, the CDR3 is TGCAGCCTCAAAGGGGGGGGCAATGAGCAGTTCTTC. This codes for CSLKGGGNEQFF.

This rearrangement joins TRBV12-3 or TRBV12-4 to TRBJ1-1; D is unresolved. CDR3 length: 14 amino acids. Trimming took 7 bases from V and 1 from J, leaving 13 bases between them. The CDR3 region is CASTASGRNTEAFF. The CDR3 bases are TGTGCCAGCACCGCGTCGGGGAGGAACACTGAAGCTTTCTTT.

This chain joins TRBV27 and TRBJ2-3; 13 nucleotides align to TRBD2. J lost 3 bases, V lost 5 bases, and 8 bases had no gene match. The germline V gene encodes CDR1 MNHEY and CDR2 SMNVEV (reference sequence). This CDR3 comprises 17 residues. CDR3 sequence (DNA): TGTGCCAGCAGTCACCACAGGGGACTAGCGGGGACAGATACGCAGTATTTT. It codes for CASSHHRGLAGTDTQYF.